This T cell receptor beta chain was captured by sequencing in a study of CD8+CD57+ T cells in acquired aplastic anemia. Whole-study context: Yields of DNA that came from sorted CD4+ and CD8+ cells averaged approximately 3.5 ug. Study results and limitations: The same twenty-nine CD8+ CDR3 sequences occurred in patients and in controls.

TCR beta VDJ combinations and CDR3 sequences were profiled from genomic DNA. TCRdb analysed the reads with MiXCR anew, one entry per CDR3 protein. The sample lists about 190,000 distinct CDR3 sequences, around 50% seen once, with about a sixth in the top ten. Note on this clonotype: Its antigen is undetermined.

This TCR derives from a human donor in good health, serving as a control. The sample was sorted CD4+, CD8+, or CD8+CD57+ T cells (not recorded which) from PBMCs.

CDR3 loop: CASSYGDRGNQPQHF. In DNA, the CDR3 is TGTGCCAGCAGTTACGGGGACAGGGGCAATCAGCCCCAGCATTTT. The rearrangement uses TRBV6-2 or TRBV6-3 and TRBJ1-5; TRBD1 matches at 9 bases. CDR1 MNHEY and CDR2 SVGEGT come from the germline V gene. The CDR3 consists of 15 residues. After removal of 2 bases from V and 2 bases from J, the junction contained 1 base not matched to a gene.